The 8 T cell receptor beta chains presented below share a single source sample, sequenced in a study of radiotherapy plus CTLA-4 blockade in lung cancer. Some clones are missing from TCRdb's copy, which holds only in-frame ones; the method was immunoSEQ multiplex PCR. The table includes just over 60,000 clones, 60% to 85% detected once. The specimen was peripheral blood, collected from a patient treated with radiotherapy plus ipilimumab. All receptors come from a human donor with non-small cell lung cancer who had a complete response to radiotherapy plus ipilimumab.

The rearrangement links TRBV5-1 to TRBJ2-1, with 9 bases aligning to TRBD1. CDR1 and CDR2 (germline): SGHRS, YFSETQ. Trimming at V came to 1 base and at J to 3 bases, leaving 2 bases not matched to a gene. The CDR3 totals 15 residues. CDR3 residues: CASSLPGQGYNEQFF. In DNA, the CDR3 is TGCGCCAGCAGCTTGCCGGGACAGGGCTACAATGAGCAGTTCTTC.

The chain combines TRBV4-1 with TRBJ1-4; no definite D call. Germline CDR1 reads MGHRA; CDR2 reads YSYEKL. The CDR3 sequence is 14 residues long. Trimming removed 0 bases at V and 7 bases at J, with 9 bases between. CDR3 coding DNA: TGCGCCAGCAGCCAAGAGTGGACTGGTGAAAAACTGTTTTTT. Translating gives CASSQEWTGEKLFF.

The V and J genes are TRBV19 and TRBJ1-4, with D unclear. CDR1 is LNHDA, CDR2 SQIVND, per germline (reference sequence). Trimming removed 6 bases from V and 8 bases from J, with 16 bases in between. The CDR3 covers 14 residues. The CDR3 sequence is CASRDDPGREKLFF. The CDR3 DNA is TGTGCCAGTAGAGATGACCCCGGGAGGGAAAAACTGTTTTTT.

The chain carries TRBV7-8 and TRBJ1-1; D is perhaps TRBD1 (5 bases). CDR3 length: 14 amino acids. CDR1 is SGHVS, CDR2 FQNEAQ, per germline. Trimming pared 3 bases from V and 2 bases from J, leaving 10 bases between. The CDR3 region has the DNA TGTGCCAGCAGCTTGGGACGGTCAAACACTGAAGCTTTCTTT. Translation gives CASSLGRSNTEAFF.

This CDR3 reads CASSSQTGNTEAFF. The CDR3 DNA follows: TGTGCCAGCAGCTCCCAGACAGGGAACACTGAAGCTTTCTTT. This chain joins TRBV7-2 and TRBJ1-1; tentative D call: TRBD1 (6 bases). Germline V gene data show CDR1 as SGHTA and CDR2 as FQGNSA. Trimming left V 4 bases short and J 1 base short, with 10 bases between. CDR3 length: 14 residues.

The J gene is TRBJ2-7, the V gene TRBV19, with 8 bases lining up with TRBD1. From germline, CDR1 is LNHDA and CDR2 SQIVND (reference sequence). The CDR3 is 15 amino acids. V trimming: 3 bases; J trimming: 3 bases; junction bases outside the gene matches: 7. Here the CDR3 DNA reads TGTGCCAGTAGTATCAGACAGGGGCTTGGCTACGAGCAGTACTTC. Amino acids: CASSIRQGLGYEQYF. The full variable domain, in which reference TRBV19 and TRBJ2-7 provide the parts outside the CDR3, is DGGITQSPKYLFRKEGQNVTLSCEQNLNHDAMYWYRQDPGQGLRLIYYSQIVNDFQKGDIAEGYSVSREKKESFPLTVTSAQKNPTAFYLCASSIRQGLGYEQYFGPGTRLTVT.

This clone is deemed medium-sized (0.01 to 0.1%). The V call is TRBV19, the J call TRBJ2-3; no clear D. This CDR3 comprises 13 residues. Trimming stripped 4 bases from V and 2 bases from J, with 7 bases between. CDR1 and CDR2 from the germline V gene are LNHDA and SQIVND (reference sequence). Written as DNA, the CDR3 is TGTGCCAGTAGTAGACTGACCACAGATACGCAGTATTTT. Its translation: CASSRLTTDTQYF. The variable domain in full, with the rest retrieved from reference TRBV19 and TRBJ2-3, is DGGITQSPKYLFRKEGQNVTLSCEQNLNHDAMYWYRQDPGQGLRLIYYSQIVNDFQKGDIAEGYSVSREKKESFPLTVTSAQKNPTAFYLCASSRLTTDTQYFGPGTRLTVL.

The V gene is TRBV11-3, the J gene TRBJ2-2; D possibly corresponds to TRBD2 (6 bases). V was pared by 5 bases and J by 1 base, with 11 bases between. The CDR3 totals 15 residues. Germline CDR1 reads SGHNT; CDR2 reads YENEEA. For the CDR3, the DNA is TGTGCCAGCAGCCTCCCGGGGGTGAACACCGGGGAGCTGTTTTTT. Translating it yields CASSLPGVNTGELFF.